The 19 T cell receptor beta chains below come from one sample, sequenced in a study of T cells in localized non-small cell lung cancer. Repertoires were generated with immunoSEQ multiplex PCR, while TCRdb's copy carries only in-frame clones and drops some. Of more than 2,500 clones in the sample, around 24% were seen once. This specimen consisted of lung tumor tissue, obtained before any cancer treatment. Every receptor here comes from a man aged 35 to 69 with stage I lung adenocarcinoma.

The chain combines TRBV6-8 with TRBJ1-1, with D tentatively TRBD1 (5 bases). Germline CDR1 is MNHGY and CDR2 is SAAAGT. Trimming pared 0 bases from V and 3 bases from J, leaving 14 bases between. The CDR3 is made up of 16 amino acids. In DNA, the CDR3 is TGTGCCAGCAGTTACTCGGGGGGTAGGGTGTACACTGAAGCTTTCTTT. Its protein is CASSYSGGRVYTEAFF.

This chain links TRBV6-8 with TRBJ2-6; TRBD1 aligns across 10 bases. The ends lost 5 bases at V and 3 bases at J; junction bases unmatched: 10. CDR3 size: 18 residues. Germline V lookup: CDR1 MNHGY, CDR2 SAAAGT. CDR3 amino acids: CASSPFGTGVLGANVLTF. CDR3 bases: TGTGCCAGCAGTCCCTTTGGGACAGGGGTCCTTGGGGCCAACGTCCTGACTTTC.

CDR3 sequence reads: CASSPRDVRNYGYTF. CDR3 nucleotides: TGTGCCAGCAGCCCGCGGGACGTTCGTAACTATGGCTACACCTTC. The chain uses TRBV11-3 and TRBJ1-2; perhaps TRBD1 as D (5 bases). V was clipped by 5 bases and J by 1 base, with 14 bases between them. Germline lookup yields CDR1 SGHNT and CDR2 YENEEA. The CDR3 sequence is 15 residues long.

The chain carries TRBV30 and TRBJ2-6; unclear D gene. Per germline, CDR1 GTSNPN and CDR2 SVGIG (reference sequence). The CDR3 consists of 15 residues. V was clipped by 0 bases and J by 2 bases, with 8 bases between them. The CDR3, as DNA: TGTGCCTGGAGTGTAGGTGGGGCTGGGGCCAACGTCCTGACTTTC. Amino acids: CAWSVGGAGANVLTF.

This clone is medium-sized by share. The junction departs from germline at one end; a sequencing error may be responsible. The chain links TRBV6-8 to TRBJ1-5; TRBD1 might be the D (6 bases). CDR1 is MNHGY, CDR2 SAAAGT, per germline. This CDR3 contains 13 residues. CDR3 nucleotides: TGTGCCAGCAGTAGGGGGGGCAAACAGCCCCAGCATTTT. This translates into CASSRGGKQPQHF.

In this sample, this clone turned up once. This rearrangement joins TRBV19 to TRBJ2-1; D may be TRBD2 (5 bases). The V end was cut by 3 bases, the J end by 1 base, with 16 bases between. Germline V gene sequence: CDR1 LNHDA, CDR2 SQIVND (reference sequence). The CDR3 loop spans 17 amino acids. This CDR3 is CASSIPQAVLSYNEQFF. CDR3 DNA: TGTGCCAGTAGTATCCCCCAAGCGGTTCTTTCCTACAATGAGCAGTTCTTC. The full variable domain, with the rest looked up from reference TRBV19 and TRBJ2-1, is DGGITQSPKYLFRKEGQNVTLSCEQNLNHDAMYWYRQDPGQGLRLIYYSQIVNDFQKGDIAEGYSVSREKKESFPLTVTSAQKNPTAFYLCASSIPQAVLSYNEQFFGPGTRLTVL.

This clone was picked up a small number of times. V gene TRBV29-1 combines with J gene TRBJ1-1; D not certain. CDR1 and CDR2 (germline): SQVTM, ANQGSEA. V was pared by 5 bases and J by 2 bases, with 12 bases between. This CDR3 is 13 amino acids long. This CDR3 reads CSVSLWPNTEAFF. In DNA, the CDR3 is TGCAGCGTTTCCCTCTGGCCTAACACTGAAGCTTTCTTT.

In its sample, this clone was seen a few times. J is TRBJ2-7 and V is TRBV14; weak D call: TRBD2 (7 bases). The V end was cut by 3 bases, the J end by 1 base, with 22 bases between. Germline CDR1 SGHDN, CDR2 FVKESK. The CDR3 runs to 18 residues. The CDR3 spells CASSQGQAVAGFSYEQYV. The CDR3 region has the DNA TGTGCCAGCAGCCAGGGACAAGCAGTAGCGGGCTTTTCCTACGAGCAGTACGTC.

The V call is TRBV6-8, the J call TRBJ1-3; 8 bases fit TRBD1. The CDR3 extends over 15 amino acids. Trimming cost V 5 bases and J 2 bases; bases outside gene matches: 5. Germline loops: CDR1 MNHGY, CDR2 SAAAGT. CDR3 sequence reads: CASSEQQGAGNTIYF. In DNA form, the CDR3 reads TGTGCCAGCAGTGAGCAACAGGGGGCTGGAAACACCATATATTTT.

This clone was detected only a few times. The chain employs TRBV6-8 and TRBJ2-3, with TRBD1 matching 7 bases. V lost 10 bases to trimming and J lost 6 bases; unmatched junction nucleotides: 13. CDR3 size: 14 residues. Germline V gives CDR1 MNHGY, CDR2 SAAAGT. CDR3 sequence: CAISRQGFSDTQYF. In nucleotides, the CDR3 is TGTGCCATCAGCAGACAGGGATTCTCGGATACGCAGTATTTT.

A few counts support this clone. CDR3 amino acids: CAWSLGGGQETQYF. The CDR3 DNA reads as TGTGCCTGGAGCCTCGGGGGGGGCCAAGAGACCCAGTACTTC. The chain carries TRBV30 and TRBJ2-5, with 8 bases aligning to TRBD2. This CDR3 contains 14 residues. Germline CDR1 reads GTSNPN; CDR2 reads SVGIG (reference sequence). Losses at the gene ends were 3 bases for V and 1 base for J; bases not matched to a gene: 4.

V usage is TRBV11-1 and J usage is TRBJ2-5, with TRBD2 as a possible D gene (6 bases). The CDR3 has 15 amino acids. Germline-derived CDR1 and CDR2 are SGHAT and FQDESV (reference sequence). Trimming took 7 bases from V and 7 from J, leaving 22 bases between them. The CDR3 DNA reads as TGTGCCAGCACCCCGACCGGAGGGCAAGAGCGGACCCAGTACTTC. Protein sequence: CASTPTGGQERTQYF.

The rearrangement uses TRBV29-1 and TRBJ1-1; D may be TRBD1 (5 bases). CDR3 length: 15 residues. Germline V gene sequence: CDR1 SQVTM, CDR2 ANQGSEA. Deletions cut 6 bases from V and 0 bases from J, with 17 bases between. CDR3 sequence reads: CSVQGGPPLNTEAFF. The CDR3 region has the DNA TGCAGCGTCCAGGGAGGGCCACCCTTGAACACTGAAGCTTTCTTT.

This clone was detected a few times. The chain couples TRBV19 to TRBJ1-1; D is unresolved. Looked up from germline, CDR1 is LNHDA and CDR2 is SQIVND (reference sequence). The CDR3 spans 13 residues. V was cut by 2 bases and J by 1 base, with 5 bases left in between. CDR3 sequence (DNA): TGTGCCAGTAGTATAAGGCAGAACACTGAAGCTTTCTTT. This codes for CASSIRQNTEAFF. Variable domain in full (rest from reference TRBV19 and TRBJ1-1): DGGITQSPKYLFRKEGQNVTLSCEQNLNHDAMYWYRQDPGQGLRLIYYSQIVNDFQKGDIAEGYSVSREKKESFPLTVTSAQKNPTAFYLCASSIRQNTEAFFGQGTRLTVV.

This clone was counted only a few times. V usage is TRBV18 and J usage is TRBJ2-2; 7 bases fit TRBD2. V shed 5 bases, J shed 0 bases, and the junction held 6 bases outside the gene matches. Per the germline V gene, CDR1 is KGHSH and CDR2 is LQKENI. CDR3 size: 16 residues. This CDR3 is CASSKSGTSNTGELFF. In DNA, the CDR3 is TGTGCCAGCTCAAAAAGCGGGACTTCGAACACCGGGGAGCTGTTTTTT.

The V call is TRBV11-3, the J call TRBJ2-3, with 7 nucleotides matching TRBD2. Germline CDR1 SGHNT, CDR2 YENEEA. The V gene end was trimmed by 7 bases and the J gene end by 2 bases; junction bases not matched to a gene: 6. The CDR3 is made up of 14 amino acids. CDR3 bases: TGTGCCAGCACCGAGCGGGGATACACAGATACGCAGTATTTT. Translated, it gives CASTERGYTDTQYF.

The chain joins TRBV30 to TRBJ1-5, with unresolved D. The CDR3 spans 12 residues. Germline-derived CDR1 and CDR2 are GTSNPN and SVGIG (reference sequence). The germline V and J ends were trimmed by 2 bases and 5 bases, with 7 bases remaining between them. CDR3 loop: CAWSPSDQPQHF. The CDR3 nucleotides read TGTGCCTGGAGTCCCTCTGATCAGCCCCAGCATTTT.

The chain employs TRBV6-9 and TRBJ2-2, with D unclear. Germline values: CDR1 MNHGY, CDR2 SVAAGI. The V end was cut by 7 bases, the J end by 7 bases, with 7 bases between. The CDR3 has 11 residues. This CDR3 is CASIMGGELFF. CDR3 DNA: TGTGCCAGCATAATGGGCGGGGAGCTGTTTTTT.

This clone appeared a few times. This sequence joins TRBV15 and TRBJ1-4; unclear D gene. V was trimmed by 0 bases and J by 17 bases, leaving 19 bases between them. This CDR3 contains 14 residues. CDR1 is LNHNV, CDR2 YYDKDF, per germline (reference sequence). CDR3: CATSRDRHGQSPFF. The CDR3 region has the DNA TGTGCCACCAGCAGAGATCGGCACGGGCAGTCCCCTTTTTTT.